These T cell receptor beta chains were read from a single sample in a study of neurological immune-mediated disorders. One entry per CDR3 protein results from TCRdb running MiXCR on the 5' RACE reads. The table records approximately 50,000 distinct CDR3 sequences, about 3.7% of them present only once. The sample was PBMCs. The receptors derive from a man in his 60s with multiple sclerosis. Both conserved end residues are part of each CDR3. Fields, in order: D gene, J gene, V gene, clone size, CDR3 protein, CDR3 DNA. D genes are given only for firm matches. Clone size is given for some rows only: seen once, a few or many times, or a class if the clone is expanded.

>TRBD1|TRBJ2-5|TRBV20-1|medium-sized
CSARTGVQTQYF
TGCAGTGCCCGGACAGGGGTACAGACCCAGTACTTC
>TRBD1|TRBJ2-2|TRBV5-1|NA
CASSPWDRQGNGELFF
TGCGCCAGCAGCCCCTGGGACAGGCAAGGGAACGGGGAGCTGTTTTTT
>NA|TRBJ1-4|TRBV6-2/TRBV6-3|NA
CASSYSEQPLEKLFF
TGTGCCAGCAGTTACTCGGAGCAGCCATTGGAAAAACTGTTTTTT
>NA|TRBJ1-1|TRBV7-3|many
CASSPRLGLEAFF
TGTGCCAGCAGCCCCCGCCTGGGTCTCGAAGCTTTCTTT
>NA|TRBJ1-4|TRBV20-1|many
CSARVHLGGEKLFF
TGCAGTGCTAGAGTGCACTTGGGGGGTGAAAAACTGTTTTTT
>NA|TRBJ2-2|TRBV5-1|many
CASGVVGADNTGELFF
TGCGCCAGCGGCGTTGTGGGAGCGGACAACACCGGGGAGCTGTTTTTT
>NA|TRBJ1-3|TRBV6-5|many
CASSYPNTNTIYF
TGTGCCAGCAGTTACCCCAACACTAACACCATATATTTT
>NA|TRBJ1-2|TRBV20-1|many
CSARAPSSANYGYTF
TGCAGTGCTAGGGCCCCAAGTTCAGCTAACTATGGCTACACCTTC
>TRBD1|TRBJ2-1|TRBV18|many
CASSPPSGTGGNNEQFF
TGTGCCAGCTCACCACCGTCCGGGACAGGGGGTAACAATGAGCAGTTCTTC
>NA|TRBJ1-1|TRBV27|many
CASVGGRGTEAFF
TGTGCCAGCGTGGGGGGACGGGGCACTGAAGCTTTCTTT
>NA|TRBJ1-4|TRBV27|few
CASSIGRGKLFF
TGTGCCAGCAGTATTGGTAGGGGAAAACTGTTTTTT
>NA|TRBJ1-5|TRBV6-5|many
CASSTQPQHF
TGTGCCAGCAGTACCCAGCCCCAGCATTTT
>TRBD1|TRBJ2-2|TRBV24-1|many
CATRGTGASTGELFF
TGTGCCACCAGGGGGACAGGGGCGAGCACCGGGGAGCTGTTTTTT
>NA|TRBJ1-1|TRBV13|many
CASSFRLGRQSNTEAFF
TGTGCCAGCAGCTTTCGTCTAGGGAGACAGTCTAACACTGAAGCTTTCTTT
>NA|TRBJ2-7|TRBV30|NA
CAWSATGANEQYF
TGTGCCTGGAGTGCGACGGGGGCCAACGAGCAGTACTTC
>TRBD2|TRBJ2-2|TRBV29-1|medium-sized
CSVPVEAGFSGELFF
TGCAGCGTTCCGGTTGAAGCGGGATTTAGCGGGGAGCTGTTTTTT
>NA|TRBJ2-5|TRBV5-8|few
CASSLRGNTQETQYF
TGTGCCAGCAGCTTGCGGGGGAACACCCAAGAGACCCAGTACTTC
>TRBD1|TRBJ2-1|TRBV29-1|many
CSVEDRQGAVQFF
TGCAGCGTTGAAGACCGACAGGGGGCAGTGCAGTTCTTC
>NA|TRBJ2-5|TRBV27|many
CASSFQGRETQYF
TGTGCCAGCAGTTTCCAGGGCCGGGAGACCCAGTACTTC
>NA|TRBJ2-7|TRBV27|many
CASSLSRVNEQYF
TGTGCCAGCAGTTTATCGAGAGTGAACGAGCAGTACTTC
>NA|TRBJ1-1|TRBV20-1|NA
CSARGDGGLGAFF
TGCAGTGCTAGAGGCGACGGGGGGCTAGGAGCTTTCTTT
>NA|TRBJ2-1|TRBV6-5|many
CASSYSSYNEQFF
TGTGCCAGCAGTTACTCTAGCTACAATGAGCAGTTCTTC
>TRBD2|TRBJ2-7|TRBV2|many
CASSPILAGGPYEQYF
TGTGCCAGCAGTCCGATTCTAGCGGGGGGCCCCTACGAGCAGTACTTC
>TRBD1|TRBJ2-5|TRBV10-3|many
CAISERDRGQETQYF
TGTGCCATCAGTGAAAGGGACAGGGGGCAAGAGACCCAGTACTTC
>NA|TRBJ1-1|TRBV20-1|many
CSASDRNTEAFF
TGCAGTGCTTCGGACAGGAACACTGAAGCTTTCTTT
>TRBD1|TRBJ2-7|TRBV12-3/TRBV12-4|NA
CASSLNRGAAQYF
TGTGCCAGCAGTTTAAACAGGGGAGCAGCGCAGTACTTC
>NA|TRBJ2-5|TRBV20-1|many
CSARLTTLSVF
TGCAGTGCTAGACTTACGACCCTTTCTGTCTTC
>TRBD2|TRBJ2-1|TRBV20-1|many
CSASRLAGGSYNEQFF
TGCAGTGCTAGCCGACTAGCGGGGGGTTCCTACAATGAGCAGTTCTTC
>NA|TRBJ1-2|TRBV6-5|many
CASSYAGAPYTF
TGTGCCAGCAGTTACGCAGGGGCCCCCTACACCTTC
>NA|TRBJ2-3|TRBV5-1|many
CASRNDPNTDTQYF
TGCGCCAGCAGAAACGACCCAAACACAGATACGCAGTATTTT
>NA|TRBJ1-2|TRBV20-1|NA
CSARDTGDGYTF
TGCAGTGCTAGAGATACGGGAGATGGCTACACCTTC
>TRBD1|TRBJ2-1|TRBV29-1|many
CSVAGTGFDNEQFF
TGCAGCGTGGCCGGGACAGGTTTTGACAATGAGCAGTTCTTC
>NA|TRBJ2-3|TRBV5-1|many
CASSLGPLADTQYF
TGCGCCAGCAGCTTGGGACCCCTCGCGGATACGCAGTATTTT
>NA|TRBJ1-5|TRBV20-1|many
CSARDRWEEVDQPQHF
TGCAGTGCTAGAGATCGATGGGAAGAGGTCGATCAGCCCCAGCATTTT
>TRBD2|TRBJ2-2|TRBV9|many
CASSTIAGGTGELFF
TGTGCCAGCAGCACGATAGCGGGAGGCACCGGGGAGCTGTTTTTT
>TRBD2|TRBJ2-5|TRBV20-1|NA
CSALWRGGRETQYF
TGCAGTGCTCTCTGGCGGGGGGGAAGAGAGACCCAGTACTTC
>NA|TRBJ1-4|TRBV7-9|few
CASSSTWGTNEKLFF
TGTGCCAGCAGCTCGACCTGGGGAACTAATGAAAAACTGTTTTTT
>NA|TRBJ2-7|TRBV28|NA
CASSYFYEQYF
TGTGCCAGCAGCTACTTCTACGAGCAGTACTTC
>NA|TRBJ1-2|TRBV20-1|many
CSASPYYDPPYGYTF
TGCAGTGCTAGCCCGTACTACGACCCCCCCTATGGCTACACCTTC
>TRBD2|TRBJ2-3|TRBV5-5|many
CASSLQPGSGVADTQYF
TGTGCCAGCAGCTTGCAACCAGGTAGCGGGGTAGCTGATACGCAGTATTTT
>NA|TRBJ1-1|TRBV5-1|many
CASSQSRPGQEKAFF
TGCGCCAGCAGCCAAAGTCGACCGGGACAAGAGAAAGCTTTCTTT
>NA|TRBJ1-1|TRBV6-5|many
CASSRDGDTEAFF
TGTGCCAGCAGCCGGGACGGCGACACTGAAGCTTTCTTT
>TRBD1|TRBJ2-7|TRBV3-1|few
CASSQSRQGILDEQYF
TGTGCCAGCAGCCAATCTAGACAGGGAATATTGGACGAGCAGTACTTC
>NA|TRBJ2-1|TRBV10-3|many
CAISDPDRQSEGSYNEQFF
TGTGCCATCAGTGACCCAGACAGGCAATCGGAAGGCTCCTACAATGAGCAGTTCTTC
>NA|TRBJ2-2|TRBV10-1|many
CASRPGSTGELFF
TGCGCCAGCAGACCCGGATCCACCGGGGAGCTGTTTTTT
>NA|TRBJ2-7|TRBV6-1|many
CASGITDDREYEQYF
TGTGCCAGCGGTATAACGGATGATCGGGAATACGAGCAGTACTTC
>NA|TRBJ1-1|TRBV9|many
CASSVGANTEAFF
TGTGCCAGCAGCGTGGGGGCGAACACTGAAGCTTTCTTT
>TRBD2|TRBJ2-7|TRBV12-3/TRBV12-4|many
CASGDVGRGGEQYF
TGTGCCAGCGGTGACGTGGGGCGGGGGGGCGAGCAGTACTTC
>TRBD2|TRBJ2-7|TRBV20-1|many
CSARPWTSGSGNEQYF
TGCAGTGCTAGACCCTGGACTAGCGGGAGTGGCAACGAGCAGTACTTC
>NA|TRBJ2-1|TRBV20-1|many
CSASGYRDLRNEQFF
TGCAGTGCTAGCGGATACAGGGATCTGAGGAATGAGCAGTTCTTC
>TRBD2|TRBJ2-7|TRBV20-1|many
CSALLAGEAFEQYF
TGCAGTGCCCTACTAGCGGGGGAAGCCTTTGAGCAGTACTTC
>NA|TRBJ1-6|TRBV6-5|many
CASSYGNPAMDSPLHF
TGTGCCAGCAGTTACGGCAACCCCGCTATGGATTCACCCCTCCACTTT
>TRBD2|TRBJ2-2|TRBV20-1|many
CSARQRGLHGGELFF
TGCAGTGCTAGACAGCGGGGGTTACATGGTGGGGAGCTGTTTTTT
>NA|TRBJ1-2|TRBV7-9|many
CASSLESGDWGYTF
TGTGCCAGCAGCTTAGAATCCGGGGATTGGGGCTACACCTTC
>TRBD1|TRBJ2-7|TRBV20-1|many
CSAQGQGKTYEQYF
TGCAGTGCCCAAGGACAGGGAAAAACCTACGAGCAGTACTTC
>NA|TRBJ2-5|TRBV3-1|many
CASSPGVQETQYF
TGTGCCAGCAGCCCAGGTGTTCAAGAGACCCAGTACTTC